The clone carrying this T cell receptor beta chain was observed many times. Its matching antigen is unknown. The data were obtained in a study of identical twins. Study results and caveats: The models gave estimates that fell short of the out-of-frame TCR alpha sharing seen in monozygotic twins. Invariant MAIT and iNKT cells may have partly biased zero-insertion analyses.

TCRdb independently ran MiXCR on the 5' RACE reads; one entry per CDR3 protein. The sample comprises under 800,000 distinct CDR3 sequences, 21% of which are singletons, and 4.3% rests with the top ten. Germline V gene data show CDR1 as SGHAT and CDR2 as FQNNGV. The CDR3 extends over 16 amino acids. Trimming shortened V by 0 bases and J by 9 bases, and 17 bases separated the two germline ends. The sample was also reused in another study, on T cells expressing NK-cell markers. As that study records: CD8+ T cells in 5 or 6 donors included dominant NKG2C+ clonotypes at 1.0-7.0%.

Sequencing input: PBMCs. The gene calls are TRBV11-2 and TRBJ2-2; D might be TRBD1 or TRBD2, each matching 5 bases. This clonotype was obtained from a woman younger than 30 in good health. The CDR3 coding sequence is TGTGCCAGCAGCTTAGAATCCGGGGCCACACCGAGGGAGCTGTTTTTT. As protein: CASSLESGATPRELFF.